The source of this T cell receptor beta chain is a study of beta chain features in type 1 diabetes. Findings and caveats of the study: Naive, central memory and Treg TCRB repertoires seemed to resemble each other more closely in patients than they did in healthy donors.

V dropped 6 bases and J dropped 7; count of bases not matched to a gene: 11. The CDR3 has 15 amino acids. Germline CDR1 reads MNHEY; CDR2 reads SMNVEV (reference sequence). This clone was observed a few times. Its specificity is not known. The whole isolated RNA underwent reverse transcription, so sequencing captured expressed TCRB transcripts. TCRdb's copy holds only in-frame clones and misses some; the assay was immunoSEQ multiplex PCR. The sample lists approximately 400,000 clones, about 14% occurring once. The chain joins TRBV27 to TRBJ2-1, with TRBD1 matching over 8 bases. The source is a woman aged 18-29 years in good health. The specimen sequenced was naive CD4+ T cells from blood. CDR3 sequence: CASSPLDRARNEQFF. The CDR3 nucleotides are TGTGCCAGCAGCCCCCTGGACAGGGCTAGGAATGAGCAGTTCTTC.